The 21 T cell receptor beta chains presented below share a single source sample, sequenced in a study of Ad26.COV2.S vaccination and SARS-CoV-2 variants. Treatment here: 15 to 20 received Ad26.COV2.S at low or high dose, single or two shots; roughly five received placebo; per-sample allocation not given. Sampling was done on day 63 after the first vaccine or placebo injection. Sequencing used immunoSEQ multiplex PCR; TCRdb keeps in-frame clones, though not all of them. In the table there are a few hundred thousand clones, 89% of which are singletons. The sequencing used peripheral blood, collected in a trial of Ad26.COV2.S vaccine versus placebo. These receptor sequences come from a person between 18 and 65 years old who received the Ad26.COV2.S COVID-19 vaccine or a placebo.

Only a few counts were recorded for this clone. This chain links TRBV5-5 with TRBJ2-7, with 9 bases identical to TRBD2. CDR3 length equals 15 residues. The germline V gene encodes CDR1 SGHKS and CDR2 YYEKEE (reference sequence). The J segment lost 3 bases and the V segment lost 0 bases, leaving 4 bases of the junction unmatched. The CDR3 reads CASSLGLAVYYEQYF. In nucleotides, the CDR3 is TGTGCCAGCAGCTTGGGACTAGCGGTTTACTACGAGCAGTACTTC.

This clone was recorded once. V gene TRBV7-8 combines with J gene TRBJ2-5, with 10 bases lining up with TRBD2. J gave up 5 bases and V 1 base, and 4 bases lay outside the gene matches. This CDR3 is 15 amino acids long. Germline CDR1 reads SGHVS; CDR2 reads FQNEAQ. For the CDR3, the DNA is TGTGCCAGCAGCTTAGAGAGCGGGAGGGCGGAGACCCAGTACTTC. Translation: CASSLESGRAETQYF.

V usage is TRBV5-6 and J usage is TRBJ2-6; D unclear. Per germline, CDR1 SGHDT and CDR2 YYEEEE. With 7 bases removed from V and 0 bases from J, the gap between germline ends came to 8 bases. This CDR3 comprises 14 residues. The chain's CDR3 is CASGSTSGANVLTF. In DNA, the CDR3 is TGTGCCAGCGGCTCTACCTCTGGGGCCAACGTCCTGACTTTC.

This clone was counted only a few times. The V call is TRBV19, the J call TRBJ2-3; 7 bases map to TRBD2. Germline-derived CDR1 and CDR2 are LNHDA and SQIVND (reference sequence). Trimming took 7 bases from V and 0 from J; bases not matched to a gene: 4. The CDR3 consists of 14 residues. The CDR3 DNA follows: TGTGCCAGTAAGCGGGAAACAAGCACAGATACGCAGTATTTT. The encoded protein is CASKRETSTDTQYF.

The chain joins TRBV28 to TRBJ1-6, with 8 bases fitting TRBD1. The CDR3 length is 13 residues. V shed 8 bases and J 7 bases; nucleotides not matched to a gene: 4. CDR1 is MDHEN, CDR2 SYDVKM, per germline. CDR3 nucleotide sequence: TGTGCCAGCGCGGACAGGGTCAATTCACCCCTCCACTTT. The encoded protein is CASADRVNSPLHF.

This chain joins TRBV6-5 and TRBJ1-6; 8 nucleotides match TRBD1. The length of the CDR3 is 14 residues. Germline-derived CDR1 and CDR2 are MNHEY and SVGAGI. V shed 6 bases, J shed 7 bases, and the junction held 5 bases outside the gene matches. The CDR3 coding sequence is TGTGCCAGCAGATACCGGACAGGGAATTCACCCCTCCACTTT. Amino acids: CASRYRTGNSPLHF.

The V call is TRBV3-1 (or the pseudogene TRBV3-2), the J call TRBJ2-3; no firm D call. The CDR3 runs 15 residues. Trimming pared 0 bases from V and 0 bases from J, leaving 7 bases between. Germline V gene lookup returns CDR1 LGHDT and CDR2 YNNKEL (reference sequence). The CDR3 loop reads CASSQDATSTDTQYF. The CDR3 DNA reads TGTGCCAGCAGCCAAGACGCGACTAGCACAGATACGCAGTATTTT.

The chain uses TRBV28 and TRBJ1-2; the match to TRBD1 covers 8 bases. Germline trimming cut 6 bases from V and 2 bases from J; bases unmatched to any gene: 8. The germline gives CDR1 MDHEN, CDR2 SYDVKM. The CDR3 consists of 15 residues. CDR3 nucleotide sequence: TGTGCCAGCAGGAACACTCCAGGGGGCAACTATGGCTACACCTTC. The encoded protein is CASRNTPGGNYGYTF.

V usage is TRBV29-1 and J usage is TRBJ1-1, with D unclear. Trimming removed 5 bases from V and 1 base from J, with 8 bases in between. The CDR3 runs 12 residues. Germline assignment: CDR1 SQVTM and CDR2 ANQGSEA. The CDR3: CSVWSGNTEAFF. CDR3 coding DNA: TGCAGCGTTTGGTCAGGGAACACTGAAGCTTTCTTT.

This clone was counted once. The CDR3, as DNA: TGCGCCAGCAGCCACGGACTAGAGGCCTACGAGCAGTACTTC. It is translated as CASSHGLEAYEQYF. V usage is TRBV10-1 and J usage is TRBJ2-7; TRBD2 matches 7 bases. CDR1 is WNHNN, CDR2 SYGVQD, per germline (reference sequence). This CDR3 contains 14 residues. V lost 6 bases to trimming and J lost 2 bases; unmatched junction nucleotides: 7.

The chain is built from TRBV7-3 and TRBJ1-2; TRBD1 is a possible D gene (6 bases). Germline values: CDR1 SGHTA, CDR2 FQGTGA. Trimming removed 0 bases at V and 4 bases at J, with 12 bases between. The CDR3 spans 15 residues. The CDR3 nucleotides read TGTGCCAGCAGCTTAACGGTCGGGGGGCTCTATGGCTACACCTTC. Translating gives CASSLTVGGLYGYTF.

The chain uses TRBV27 and TRBJ2-1; TRBD1 matches at 7 bases. Germline-derived CDR1 and CDR2 are MNHEY and SMNVEV (reference sequence). The CDR3 runs 15 residues. Trimming removed 6 bases from V and 5 bases from J; junction bases left unmatched: 10. The CDR3 loop is CASSKQGQGHNEQFF. The CDR3 DNA is TGTGCCAGCAGCAAACAGGGGCAGGGACACAATGAGCAGTTCTTC.

The V gene is TRBV20-1, the J gene TRBJ2-3; 10 bases are shared with TRBD2. Germline V gives CDR1 DFQATT, CDR2 SNEGSKA (reference sequence). The CDR3 is made up of 15 amino acids. J gave up 5 bases and V 3 bases, and 8 bases lay outside the gene matches. The CDR3 DNA reads as TGCAGTGCTAGTGGTCTAGCGGGAGTTGGAGATACGCAGTATTTT. Its protein is CSASGLAGVGDTQYF.

The J gene is TRBJ2-3, the V gene TRBV7-8, with 9 bases fitting TRBD2. V trimming: 1 base; J trimming: 1 base; junction bases outside the gene matches: 12. The CDR3 has 19 amino acids. Germline CDR1 is SGHVS and CDR2 is FQNEAQ. The CDR3 reads CASSLVAGGPLQRTDTQYF. The CDR3 DNA follows: TGTGCCAGCAGCTTAGTCGCGGGAGGGCCCCTGCAACGCACAGATACGCAGTATTTT.

The chain recombines TRBV7-6 with TRBJ1-4; no definite D call. Germline CDR1 SGHVS, CDR2 FNYEAQ. The CDR3 contains 20 residues. V shed 2 bases and J shed 2 bases, with 24 bases lying between them. CDR3 coding DNA: TGTGCCAGCAGCTTATCCTTAATCTTCGAGCGGGGTGTGACTAATGAAAAACTGTTTTTT. The encoded protein is CASSLSLIFERGVTNEKLFF.

This chain uses TRBV11-3 with TRBJ2-5; 8 bases fit TRBD1. Germline-derived CDR1 and CDR2 are SGHNT and YENEEA. V dropped 4 bases and J dropped 4; count of bases not matched to a gene: 5. This CDR3 is 14 amino acids long. The CDR3 reads CASSSTGGRETQYF. CDR3 in DNA: TGTGCCAGCAGCTCCACAGGGGGAAGAGAGACCCAGTACTTC. The full variable domain, in which reference TRBV11-3 and TRBJ2-5 provide the parts outside the CDR3, is EAGVVQSPRYKIIEKKQPVAFWCNPISGHNTLYWYLQNLGQGPELLIRYENEEAVDDSQLPKDRFSAERLKGVDSTLKIQPAELGDSAVYLCASSSTGGRETQYFGPGTRLLVL.

A remark on this clone: The sample holds other DNA sequences that translate to the same CDR3. V gene TRBV6-1 combines with J gene TRBJ1-1; D gene uncertain. The CDR3 is 13 residues long. Trimming removed 3 bases from V and 0 bases from J, with 5 bases in between. Per germline, CDR1 MNHNS and CDR2 SASEGT. CDR3 amino acids: CASSETLNTEAFF. CDR3 DNA: TGTGCCAGCAGTGAGACACTGAACACTGAAGCTTTCTTT.

The chain couples TRBV9 to TRBJ2-5; 7 positions agree with TRBD2. CDR3 length: 15 amino acids. Germline values: CDR1 SGDLS, CDR2 YYNGEE. After removal of 0 bases from V and 2 bases from J, the junction contained 4 bases not matched to a gene. The CDR3 protein is CASSVAAGLQETQYF. In DNA, the CDR3 is TGTGCCAGCAGCGTAGCCGCGGGACTACAAGAGACCCAGTACTTC.

This sequence joins TRBV23-1 and TRBJ2-5; 12 nucleotides line up with TRBD2. TRBV23-1 is marked as an open reading frame, function uncertain. This CDR3 region has 16 residues. Trimming cost V 3 bases and J 4 bases; bases outside gene matches: 6. CDR3 in amino acids: CASSQLLAGGRETQYF. CDR3 in DNA: TGCGCCAGCAGTCAGTTACTAGCGGGGGGTCGAGAGACCCAGTACTTC.

The genes are TRBV10-1 and TRBJ2-5, with D perhaps given as TRBD1 or TRBD2 (5 bases each). Per the germline V gene, CDR1 is WNHNN and CDR2 is SYGVQD (reference sequence). The ends were cut back, 7 bases at V and 4 bases at J, with 16 bases in the middle. CDR3 length equals 14 residues. The CDR3 spells CASISRAGRETQYF. CDR3 in DNA: TGCGCCAGCATTAGTCGCGCAGGGAGAGAGACCCAGTACTTC.

The table lists this clone with a count of one. The chain carries TRBV28 and TRBJ1-5; D is possibly TRBD1 (6 bases). CDR1 is MDHEN and CDR2 is SYDVKM in the germline V gene. Trimming removed 2 bases at V and 9 bases at J, with 14 bases between. CDR3 length equals 14 residues. The chain's CDR3 is CASSLQGQPGPQHF. Here the CDR3 DNA reads TGTGCCAGCAGTTTACAGGGGCAGCCGGGGCCCCAGCATTTT.